This T cell receptor (beta chain) was identified in a study of blood T cell repertoires in COVID-19. In the study overall: COVID-19 samples, acute and convalescent, were from the United States, Italy and Spain. In each case, the material was cDNA or gDNA derived from T cells, B-cell-depleted T cells, or PBMCs.

Source study methods: Amplified reference gene primers provided the basis for estimating nucleated cell counts. Assay used: immunoSEQ multiplex PCR; TCRdb lists only in-frame clones, some missing. That table supplies the V and J calls and clone size; D and trimming were determined from the DNA. The sample yields tens of thousands of clones, 82% seen once. The germline CDR1 and CDR2 sequences are SGHAT and FQNNGV. Deletions cut 6 bases from V and 3 bases from J, with 21 bases between. There are 16 residues in the CDR3. Material: peripheral blood. The chain links TRBV11-2 to TRBJ2-7; the D gene is possibly TRBD1 (7 bases). The origin of this receptor is an elderly man with active or convalescent COVID-19. The CDR3 protein is CASSPVARQGGYEQYF. CDR3 nucleotide sequence: TGTGCCAGCAGTCCTGTTGCCAGACAGGGAGGCTACGAGCAGTACTTC.